The clone carrying this T cell receptor beta chain was seen just once. Its antigen is undetermined. Healthy individuals of Caucasian origin from Russia, aged about 6 to 95, served as donors. This record comes from a study of blood T cells in healthy people across ages. Next came a second PCR, run for roughly 6 to 11 cycles, which used a sample-barcoded 5' primer along with a J-beta primer mix. Each cDNA molecule was tagged by a template-switch adaptor that had 12 random nucleotides. TCRdb redid the calling of the 5' RACE reads with MiXCR, one entry per CDR3 protein. Here the sample spans 1.5 million to 2 million distinct CDR3 sequences, 28% being singletons. Germline V gene lookup returns CDR1 SQVTM and CDR2 ANQGSEA. Trimming removed 7 bases from V and 0 bases from J; junction bases left unmatched: 8. The CDR3 contains 14 residues. The study, taken as a whole, reports: As age increased, TCR beta diversity per million T cells fell in a roughly linear fashion. It was not possible, with unsorted PBMCs, to conclusively compare naive and antigen-experienced cells.

The sequence came from a woman between 25 and 40 years old in good health. Sequencing was done on a sample of blood. This chain joins TRBV29-1 and TRBJ2-7; 8 bases map to TRBD1. CDR3 in amino acids: CSEKTGDSSYEQYF. CDR3 DNA sequence: TGCAGCGAGAAGACAGGGGACAGCTCCTACGAGCAGTACTTC.